This T cell receptor (beta chain) was sequenced in a study of shared clonotypes between healthy human individuals. Germline-derived CDR1 and CDR2 are LNHDA and SQIVND (reference sequence). The CDR3 has 17 residues. The ends lost 3 bases at V and 4 bases at J; junction bases unmatched: 9. Libraries were prepared by immunoSEQ multiplex PCR; TCRdb keeps only in-frame clonotypes and omits some of them. The table records roughly 2.4 million clones, nearly 97% of them present only once. The sample comprised naive CD4+ T cells sorted from blood. Subset specified: CD45RA+ positively selected. The rearrangement uses TRBV19 and TRBJ2-5; 12 bases line up with TRBD2. The TCR was taken from a man younger than 35 in good health. The CDR3 DNA reads TGTGCCAGTAGTATCGCTATGACTAGCGGGGGAGGAGAGACCCAGTACTTC. It encodes CASSIAMTSGGGETQYF.